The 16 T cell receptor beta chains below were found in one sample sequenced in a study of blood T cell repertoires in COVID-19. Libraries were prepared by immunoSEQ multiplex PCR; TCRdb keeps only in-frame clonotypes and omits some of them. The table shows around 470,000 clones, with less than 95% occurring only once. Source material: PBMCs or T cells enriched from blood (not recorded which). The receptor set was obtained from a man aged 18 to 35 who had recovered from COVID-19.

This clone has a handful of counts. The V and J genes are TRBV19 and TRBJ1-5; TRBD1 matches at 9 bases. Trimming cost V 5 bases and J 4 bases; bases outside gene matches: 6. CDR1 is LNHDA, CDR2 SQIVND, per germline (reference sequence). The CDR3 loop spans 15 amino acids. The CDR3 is CASSWDRERNQPQHF. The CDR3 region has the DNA TGTGCCAGTAGTTGGGACAGGGAACGTAATCAGCCCCAGCATTTT.

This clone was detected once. Here the CDR3 reads CASSQGGTDTQYF. CDR3 in DNA: TGTGCCAGCAGTCAGGGTGGCACAGATACGCAGTATTTT. The V gene is TRBV12-3 or TRBV12-4, the J gene TRBJ2-3; TRBD1 might be the D (5 bases). V lost 5 bases to trimming and J lost 1 base, with 7 bases between them. The CDR3 is 13 amino acids.

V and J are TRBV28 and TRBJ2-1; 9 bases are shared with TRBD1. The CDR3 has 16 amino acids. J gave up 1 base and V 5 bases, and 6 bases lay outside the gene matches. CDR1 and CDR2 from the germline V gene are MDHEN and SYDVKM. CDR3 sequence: CASSRQGQGSYNEQFF. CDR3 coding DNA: TGTGCCAGCAGTCGACAAGGACAGGGGTCCTACAATGAGCAGTTCTTC.

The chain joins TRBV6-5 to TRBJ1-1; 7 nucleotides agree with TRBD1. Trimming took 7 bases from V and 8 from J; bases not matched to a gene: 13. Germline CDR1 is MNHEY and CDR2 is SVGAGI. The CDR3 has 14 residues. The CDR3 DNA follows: TGTGCCAGCAAGTCGACAGGGAAGACTTCGGAAGCTTTCTTT. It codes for CASKSTGKTSEAFF.

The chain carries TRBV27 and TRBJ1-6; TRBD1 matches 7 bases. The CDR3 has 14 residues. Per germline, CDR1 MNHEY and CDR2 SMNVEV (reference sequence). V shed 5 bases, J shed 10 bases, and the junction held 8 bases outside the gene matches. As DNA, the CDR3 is TGTGCCAGCAGTGACCGGGCCAGGGGGTCACCCCTCCACTTT. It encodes CASSDRARGSPLHF.

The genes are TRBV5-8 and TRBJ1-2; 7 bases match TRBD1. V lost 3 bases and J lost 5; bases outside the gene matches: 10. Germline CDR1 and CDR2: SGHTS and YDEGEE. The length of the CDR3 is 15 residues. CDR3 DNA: TGTGCCAGCAGCTGGCGACAGGGAGATAAATATGGCTACACCTTC. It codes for CASSWRQGDKYGYTF.

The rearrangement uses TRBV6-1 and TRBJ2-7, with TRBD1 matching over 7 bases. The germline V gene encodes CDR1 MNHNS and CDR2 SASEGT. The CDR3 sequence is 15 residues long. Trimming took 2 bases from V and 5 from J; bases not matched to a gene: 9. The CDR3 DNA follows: TGTGCCAGCAGTGAAAGTGCACAGGGGCAGGACGAGCAGTACTTC. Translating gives CASSESAQGQDEQYF.

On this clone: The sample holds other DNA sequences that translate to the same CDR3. The CDR3 region has the DNA TGTGCCAGCAGCCAAGGGACTAGCTTCTACGAGCAGTACTTC. It translates to CASSQGTSFYEQYF. The chain joins TRBV3-1 (or the pseudogene TRBV3-2) to TRBJ2-7; TRBD2 agrees at 8 bases. Germline values: CDR1 LGHDT, CDR2 YNNKEL (reference sequence). CDR3 length: 14 amino acids. Germline trimming cut 1 base from V and 3 bases from J; bases unmatched to any gene: 2.

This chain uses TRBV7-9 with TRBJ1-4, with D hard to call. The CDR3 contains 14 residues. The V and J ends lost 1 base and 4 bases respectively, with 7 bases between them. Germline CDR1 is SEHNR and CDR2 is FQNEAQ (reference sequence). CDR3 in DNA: TGTGCCAGCAGCTTAGGCGAACTTAATGAAAAACTGTTTTTT. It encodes CASSLGELNEKLFF.

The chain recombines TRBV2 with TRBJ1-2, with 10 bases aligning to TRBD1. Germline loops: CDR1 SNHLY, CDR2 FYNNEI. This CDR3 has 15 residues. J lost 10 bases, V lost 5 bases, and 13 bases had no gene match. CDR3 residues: CASSPRQGAGISYTF. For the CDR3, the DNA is TGTGCCAGCAGTCCCCGACAGGGGGCAGGAATTTCCTACACCTTC. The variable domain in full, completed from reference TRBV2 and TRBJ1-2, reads EPEVTQTPSHQVTQMGQEVILRCVPISNHLYFYWYRQILGQKVEFLVSFYNNEISEKSEIFDDQFSVERPDGSNFTLKIRSTKLEDSAMYFCASSPRQGAGISYTFGSGTRLTVV.

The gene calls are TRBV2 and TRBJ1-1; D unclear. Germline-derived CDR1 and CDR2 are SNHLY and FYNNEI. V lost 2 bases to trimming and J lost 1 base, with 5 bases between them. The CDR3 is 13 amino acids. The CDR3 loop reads CASSEQANTEAFF. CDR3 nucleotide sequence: TGTGCCAGCAGTGAACAGGCGAACACTGAAGCTTTCTTT.

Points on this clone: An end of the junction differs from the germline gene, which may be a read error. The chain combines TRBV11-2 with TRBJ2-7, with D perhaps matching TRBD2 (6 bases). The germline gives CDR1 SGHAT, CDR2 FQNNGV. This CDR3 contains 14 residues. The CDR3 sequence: CASSSGTEIMALSF. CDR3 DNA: TGTGCCAGCAGCTCCGGGACTGAGATAATGGCTCTTTCGTTC. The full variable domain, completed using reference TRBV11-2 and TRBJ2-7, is EAGVAQSPRYKIIEKRQSVAFWCNPISGHATLYWYQQILGQGPKLLIQFQNNGVVDDSQLPKDRFSAERLKGVDSTLKIQPAKLEDSAVYLCASSSGTEIMALSFGPGTRLTVT.

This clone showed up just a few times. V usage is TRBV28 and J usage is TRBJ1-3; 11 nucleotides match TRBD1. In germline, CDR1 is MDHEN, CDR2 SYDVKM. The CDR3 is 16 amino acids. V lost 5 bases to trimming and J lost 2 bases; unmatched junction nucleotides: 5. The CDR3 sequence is CASSVTGQGAGNTIYF. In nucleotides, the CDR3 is TGTGCCAGCAGTGTCACGGGACAGGGGGCTGGAAACACCATATATTTT. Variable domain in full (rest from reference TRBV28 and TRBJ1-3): DVKVTQSSRYLVKRTGEKVFLECVQDMDHENMFWYRQDPGLGLRLIYFSYDVKMKEKGDIPEGYSVSREKKERFSLILESASTNQTSMYLCASSVTGQGAGNTIYFGEGSWLTVV.

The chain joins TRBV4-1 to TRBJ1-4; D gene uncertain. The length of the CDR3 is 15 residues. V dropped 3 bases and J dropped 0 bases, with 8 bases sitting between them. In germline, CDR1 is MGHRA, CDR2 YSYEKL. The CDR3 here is CASSHRASTNEKLFF. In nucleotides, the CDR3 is TGCGCCAGCAGCCATAGAGCGTCAACTAATGAAAAACTGTTTTTT.

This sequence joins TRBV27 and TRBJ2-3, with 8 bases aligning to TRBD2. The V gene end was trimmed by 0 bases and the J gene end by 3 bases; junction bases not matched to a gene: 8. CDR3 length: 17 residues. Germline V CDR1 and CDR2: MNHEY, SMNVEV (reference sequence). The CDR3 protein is CASSLSTSEDWTDTQYF. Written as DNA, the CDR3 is TGTGCCAGCAGTTTATCGACTAGCGAGGATTGGACAGATACGCAGTATTTT.

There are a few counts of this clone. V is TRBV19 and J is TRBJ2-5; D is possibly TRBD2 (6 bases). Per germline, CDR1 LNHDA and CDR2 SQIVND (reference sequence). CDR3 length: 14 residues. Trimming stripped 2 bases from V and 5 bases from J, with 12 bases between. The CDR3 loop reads CASSIMGGVETQYF. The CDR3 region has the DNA TGTGCCAGTAGTATAATGGGGGGAGTGGAGACCCAGTACTTC.